This note documents a single T cell receptor beta chain sequence. Its antigen is not identified. This entry belongs to a study of CD8 T cells in Susac syndrome. General observations from the study: The study's TCR sequencing and HLA analysis drew on a certain number of individuals. That number was acknowledged as relatively small. The CD4+ T cell repertoires in Susac syndrome did not show any clonal expansion.

Random hexamers served to reverse transcribe about 0.5 to 1 ug RNA. Multiplex immunoSEQ PCR targeted 54 Vbeta and 13 Jbeta TCR beta segments. TCRdb re-called the immunoSEQ multiplex PCR reads through MiXCR, storing one row per CDR3 protein. The sample lists roughly 150,000 distinct CDR3 sequences, about 95% occurring once. The CDR3 runs 16 residues. V shed 5 bases and J 2 bases; nucleotides not matched to a gene: 7. CDR1 is KGHSH, CDR2 LQKENI, per germline. The TCR sequence derives from a human donor with Susac syndrome. This chain connects TRBV18 to TRBJ2-1, with 9 bases identical to TRBD2. Sequencing used CD4+ T cells from PBMCs. CDR3 sequence reads: CASSSLGGGAYNEQFF. CDR3 DNA sequence: TGTGCCAGCTCATCCCTTGGCGGGGGGGCCTACAATGAGCAGTTCTTC.